These 19 T cell receptor beta chains originate from one sample sequenced in a study of blood T cell repertoires in COVID-19. Measured with immunoSEQ multiplex PCR; TCRdb has only the in-frame clones, and not every one. Here the sample spans 250,000 or so clones, more than 85% being singletons. Sequencing was done on a sample of peripheral blood. The receptors come from a woman aged 60-70 years with COVID-19, enrolled during active disease.

The J gene is TRBJ1-1, the V gene TRBV30; TRBD1 matches at 10 bases. This CDR3 has 14 residues. The V segment lost 0 bases and the J segment 4 bases; nucleotides outside the gene matches: 2. Per the germline V gene, CDR1 is GTSNPN and CDR2 is SVGIG (reference sequence). CDR3 protein: CAWSVRTGGTEAFF. CDR3 in DNA: TGTGCCTGGAGTGTTCGGACAGGGGGCACTGAAGCTTTCTTT.

The J gene is TRBJ2-1, the V gene TRBV4-1; D gene unclear. The V end lost 1 base, the J end lost 8 bases, and 12 bases lay between the germline ends. The CDR3 covers 14 residues. Germline assignment: CDR1 MGHRA and CDR2 YSYEKL. Written as DNA, the CDR3 is TGCGCCAGCAGCCAAGGACTCCACGGCGATGAGCAGTTCTTC. This gives the protein CASSQGLHGDEQFF.

This chain uses TRBV15 with TRBJ1-5; no clear D. The V gene lost 0 bases and the J gene lost 7 bases, with 7 bases spanning the gap. The germline V gene encodes CDR1 LNHNV and CDR2 YYDKDF (reference sequence). This CDR3 region has 13 residues. The CDR3 sequence is CATSRDNGQPQHF. In DNA, the CDR3 is TGTGCCACCAGCAGAGATAACGGGCAGCCCCAGCATTTT.

This rearrangement joins TRBV10-3 to TRBJ2-7; 11 bases align to TRBD2. Germline lookup yields CDR1 ENHRY and CDR2 SYGVKD. The CDR3 covers 16 residues. The trim removed 2 bases at V and 2 bases at J, leaving 5 bases unmatched. The CDR3 spells CAISEPTSGSPYEQYF. Here the CDR3 DNA reads TGTGCCATCAGTGAGCCCACTAGCGGGAGCCCCTACGAGCAGTACTTC.

This sequence joins TRBV19 and TRBJ1-4, with TRBD1 matching over 7 bases. Germline CDR1 reads LNHDA; CDR2 reads SQIVND (reference sequence). CDR3 length: 14 residues. The J segment lost 8 bases and the V segment lost 4 bases, leaving 7 bases of the junction unmatched. CDR3 protein: CASSKQGMGEKLFF. CDR3 nucleotides: TGTGCCAGTAGTAAACAGGGGATGGGAGAAAAACTGTTTTTT.

The chain links TRBV6-2 or TRBV6-3 to TRBJ1-2; 8 nucleotides align to TRBD1. Per the germline V gene, CDR1 is MNHEY and CDR2 is SVGEGT. After removal of 2 bases from V and 8 bases from J, the junction contained 7 bases not matched to a gene. CDR3 size: 14 residues. The DNA of the CDR3 is TGTGCCAGCAGTTACATCGACAGGGGTTCAGGCTACACCTTC. Translating gives CASSYIDRGSGYTF.

V and J are TRBV7-3 and TRBJ2-1; D is ambiguous. The CDR3 runs 14 residues. V gave up 1 base and J gave up 3 bases, with 7 bases separating them. Germline V gives CDR1 SGHTA, CDR2 FQGTGA. The CDR3 coding sequence is TGTGCCAGCAGCTTAATTTCAGGCTACAATGAGCAGTTCTTC. It is translated as CASSLISGYNEQFF.

V is TRBV19 and J is TRBJ2-3; 9 bases map to TRBD1. CDR1 is LNHDA, CDR2 SQIVND, per germline (reference sequence). This CDR3 region has 19 residues. J was trimmed by 3 bases and V by 3 bases; bases with no gene match: 16. The CDR3 DNA reads TGTGCCAGTAGTATGCCGGGACAGGGAGCCCTCAGACCTACAGATACGCAGTATTTT. This gives the protein CASSMPGQGALRPTDTQYF. The complete variable domain, with remaining parts taken from reference TRBV19 and TRBJ2-3, reads DGGITQSPKYLFRKEGQNVTLSCEQNLNHDAMYWYRQDPGQGLRLIYYSQIVNDFQKGDIAEGYSVSREKKESFPLTVTSAQKNPTAFYLCASSMPGQGALRPTDTQYFGPGTRLTVL.

The CDR3 is CASRLRGNSYEQYF. In DNA form, the CDR3 reads TGTGCCAGCAGATTAAGAGGGAATTCCTACGAGCAGTACTTC. The rearrangement joins TRBV6-5 to TRBJ2-7; D may be TRBD2 (5 bases). The germline V gene has CDR1 MNHEY and CDR2 SVGAGI. This CDR3 region has 14 residues. V was pared by 6 bases and J by 1 base, with 13 bases between.

V gene TRBV18 combines with J gene TRBJ1-5; D unclear. The germline V gene encodes CDR1 KGHSH and CDR2 LQKENI. This CDR3 comprises 15 residues. Trimming took 5 bases from V and 3 from J, leaving 14 bases between them. This CDR3 reads CASSENPLPNQPQHF. CDR3 bases: TGTGCCAGCTCAGAGAACCCCCTCCCCAATCAGCCCCAGCATTTT.

This chain connects TRBV28 to TRBJ1-2, with D possibly being TRBD1 (5 bases). CDR1 and CDR2 (germline): MDHEN, SYDVKM. Trimming cost V 3 bases and J 4 bases, with 12 bases left between them. The CDR3 consists of 14 residues. CDR3 DNA: TGTGCCAGCAGTTTGGGGCCGACTGGCTATGGCTACACCTTC. The encoded protein is CASSLGPTGYGYTF.

The V and J genes are TRBV7-2 and TRBJ2-4, with 9 bases matching TRBD2. From germline, CDR1 is SGHTA and CDR2 FQGNSA. The V and J ends lost 2 bases and 6 bases, in that order; junction bases with no gene match: 5. The CDR3 has 15 amino acids. This CDR3 reads CASSLTPTSGNIQYF. The CDR3 bases are TGTGCCAGCAGCTTAACCCCGACTAGCGGAAACATTCAGTACTTC.

The chain combines TRBV6-6 with TRBJ2-1; no reliable D call. This CDR3 region has 12 residues. CDR1 MNHNY and CDR2 SVGAGI come from the germline V gene (reference sequence). Trimming removed 1 base from V and 9 bases from J, with 7 bases in between. Here the CDR3 DNA reads TGTGCCAGCAGTTACTTAGATGCTGAGCAGTTCTTC. Translation: CASSYLDAEQFF.

This sequence joins TRBV3-1 (or the pseudogene TRBV3-2) and TRBJ2-7; 8 positions agree with TRBD2. The CDR3 sequence is 20 residues long. Trimming cost V 6 bases and J 5 bases; bases outside gene matches: 27. CDR1 LGHDT and CDR2 YNNKEL come from the germline V gene (reference sequence). The DNA of the CDR3 is TGTGCCAGCAGACAAATCAGTGACCAACGAGGGCGGGAGGATCCCCACGAGCAGTACTTC. This translates into CASRQISDQRGREDPHEQYF.

The chain employs TRBV7-4 and TRBJ2-3; D gene uncertain. Germline V gives CDR1 SGHVT, CDR2 SQSDAQ. This CDR3 has 16 amino acids. Trimming shortened V by 6 bases and J by 2 bases, and 18 bases separated the two germline ends. DNA for the CDR3: TGTGCCAGCAGTCCTATCCTGGCGGCTCACACAGATACGCAGTATTTT. Its translation: CASSPILAAHTDTQYF. The full variable domain, rest sourced from reference TRBV7-4 and TRBJ2-3, is GAGVSQSPRYKVAKRGRDVALRCDSISGHVTLYWYRQTLGQGSEVLTYSQSDAQRDKSGRPSGRFSAERPERSVSTLKIQRTEQGDSAVYLCASSPILAAHTDTQYFGPGTRLTVL.

The CDR3 DNA is TGTGCCAGCAGCCGACCCGAGGGTCAGCCCCAGCATTTT. It is translated as CASSRPEGQPQHF. The chain recombines TRBV12-3 or TRBV12-4 with TRBJ1-5; D is ambiguous. This CDR3 region has 13 residues. The V and J ends lost 6 bases and 6 bases respectively, with 12 bases between them.

This chain joins TRBV18 and TRBJ2-7; 16 bases are shared with TRBD2. The V gene end was trimmed by 4 bases and the J gene end by 4 bases; junction bases not matched to a gene: 7. Germline-derived CDR1 and CDR2 are KGHSH and LQKENI. This CDR3 has 17 amino acids. This CDR3 is CASSLPGTSGRVYEQYF. The CDR3 nucleotides read TGTGCCAGCTCACTTCCCGGGACTAGCGGGAGGGTGTACGAGCAGTACTTC.

The CDR3 loop is CAWGGVGGWDTEAFF. DNA of the CDR3: TGTGCCTGGGGGGGAGTTGGTGGTTGGGACACTGAAGCTTTCTTT. V usage is TRBV30 and J usage is TRBJ1-1, with a tentative D call TRBD1 (5 bases). This CDR3 contains 15 residues. CDR1 and CDR2 (germline): GTSNPN, SVGIG (reference sequence). The V end was cut by 5 bases, the J end by 3 bases, with 19 bases between. The variable domain in full, completed from reference TRBV30 and TRBJ1-1, reads SQTIHQWPATLVQPVGSPLSLECTVEGTSNPNLYWYRQAAGRGLQLLFYSVGIGQISSEVPQNLSASRPQDRQFILSSKKLLLSDSGFYLCAWGGVGGWDTEAFFGQGTRLTVV.

V and J are TRBV5-1 and TRBJ2-7, with TRBD2 identical over 9 bases. CDR1 is SGHRS and CDR2 is YFSETQ in the germline V gene. The V gene end was trimmed by 4 bases and the J gene end by 4 bases; junction bases not matched to a gene: 12. CDR3 length equals 16 residues. DNA for the CDR3: TGCGCCAGCAGCCACACGGGCGGGAGGGCCGGGTACGAGCAGTACTTC. Amino acids: CASSHTGGRAGYEQYF.